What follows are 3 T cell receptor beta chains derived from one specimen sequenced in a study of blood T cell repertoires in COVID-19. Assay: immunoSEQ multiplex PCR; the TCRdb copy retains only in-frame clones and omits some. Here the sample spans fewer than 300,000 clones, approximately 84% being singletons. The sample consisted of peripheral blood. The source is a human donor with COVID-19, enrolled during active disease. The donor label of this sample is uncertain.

The CDR3 DNA is TGTGCCAGCAGCGTAGTCCCGGGACAGGGATTAGGGTATGGCTACACCTTC. Translated, it gives CASSVVPGQGLGYGYTF. The chain employs TRBV5-8 and TRBJ1-2, with TRBD1 identical over 9 bases. The CDR3 sequence is 17 residues long. CDR1 is SGHTS and CDR2 is YDEGEE in the germline V gene. After removal of 4 bases from V and 5 bases from J, the junction contained 15 bases not matched to a gene. The complete variable domain, with remaining parts taken from reference TRBV5-8 and TRBJ1-2, reads EAGVTQSPTHLIKTRGQQATLRCSPISGHTSVYWYQQALGLGLQFLLWYDEGEERNRGNFPPRFSGRQFPNYSSELNVNALELEDSALYLCASSVVPGQGLGYGYTFGSGTRLTVV.

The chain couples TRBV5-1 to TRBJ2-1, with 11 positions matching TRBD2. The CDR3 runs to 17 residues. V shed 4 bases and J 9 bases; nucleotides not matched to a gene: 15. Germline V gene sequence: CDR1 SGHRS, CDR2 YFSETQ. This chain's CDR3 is CASSPPLLAGVASEQFF. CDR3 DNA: TGCGCCAGCAGCCCCCCCCTACTAGCGGGAGTTGCAAGTGAGCAGTTCTTC.

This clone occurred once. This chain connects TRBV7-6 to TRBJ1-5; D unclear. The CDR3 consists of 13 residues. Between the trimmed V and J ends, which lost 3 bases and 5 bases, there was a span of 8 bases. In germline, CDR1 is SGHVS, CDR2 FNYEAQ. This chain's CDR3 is CASSLSEDQPQHF. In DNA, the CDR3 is TGTGCCAGCAGCTTGTCCGAGGATCAGCCCCAGCATTTT. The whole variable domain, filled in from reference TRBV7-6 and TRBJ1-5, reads GAGVSQSPRYKVTKRGQDVALRCDPISGHVSLYWYRQALGQGPEFLTYFNYEAQQDKSGLPNDRFSAERPEGSISTLTIQRTEQRDSAMYRCASSLSEDQPQHFGDGTRLSIL.